The entry below describes one T cell receptor beta chain. As yet, its antigen is unknown. This sample is part of a study of graft-versus-host responses after intestinal transplantation. Whole-study context: The whole recipient group had anti-thymocyte globulin induction followed by tacrolimus and steroids for roughly three years. The study, taken as a whole, reports: Maximum circulating GvH clone levels tracked with early post-transplant HvG decreases. GvH clones detected in recipient marrow included some appearing first in ileum or blood.

Assay used: immunoSEQ multiplex PCR; TCRdb lists only in-frame clones, some missing. In the table there are under 150,000 clones, roughly nine tenths of which are singletons. Trimming left V 6 bases short and J 4 bases short, with 1 base between. Germline-derived CDR1 and CDR2 are MNHNS and SASEGT. The CDR3 covers 9 residues. The sequencing here drew on unstimulated CD4+ T cells sorted from spleen or lymph node cells, taken before intestinal transplant. The J gene is TRBJ2-7, the V gene TRBV6-1, with D uncertain. This receptor was taken from a human donor who received an intestinal transplant. The CDR3 DNA reads TGTGCCAGCAGATACGAGCAGTACTTC. It encodes CASRYEQYF.